One and the same sample provided the 5 T cell receptor beta chains below, sequenced in a study of blood T cell repertoires in COVID-19. Sequencing was performed with immunoSEQ multiplex PCR; in TCRdb, only in-frame clones are kept and a portion is missing. The table records roughly 250,000 clones, roughly 89% of them present only once. Source material: peripheral blood. These receptors were collected from a man aged 30 to 39 with acute or convalescent COVID-19.

CDR3 bases: TGTGCCAGCAGGCTTCTACGGACTAGCGGGCATACAGATACGCAGTATTTT. Protein product: CASRLLRTSGHTDTQYF. This chain joins TRBV13 and TRBJ2-3; TRBD2 agrees at 11 bases. Germline V gene data show CDR1 as PRHDT and CDR2 as FYEKMQ (reference sequence). The CDR3 length is 17 residues. After removal of 6 bases from V and 3 bases from J, the junction contained 11 bases not matched to a gene. Full variable domain (missing parts from reference TRBV13 and TRBJ2-3): AAGVIQSPRHLIKEKRETATLKCYPIPRHDTVYWYQQGPGQDPQFLISFYEKMQSDKGSIPDRFSAQQFSDYHSELNMSSLELGDSALYFCASRLLRTSGHTDTQYFGPGTRLTVL.

This clone was counted once. The rearrangement links TRBV6-5 to TRBJ1-1, with a tentative D call TRBD1 (6 bases). V lost 0 bases, J lost 4 bases, and 9 bases lay in between. The CDR3 consists of 14 residues. CDR1 is MNHEY, CDR2 SVGAGI, per germline. CDR3 residues: CASSYSGAGTEAFF. CDR3 DNA: TGTGCCAGCAGTTACTCGGGGGCAGGCACTGAAGCTTTCTTT.

V usage is TRBV27 and J usage is TRBJ2-1; D uncertain. The CDR3 covers 15 residues. Trimming cost V 4 bases and J 0 bases, with 10 bases left between them. CDR1 and CDR2 (germline): MNHEY, SMNVEV (reference sequence). The chain's CDR3 is CASSSLTNSYNEQFF. The CDR3 nucleotides read TGTGCCAGCAGTTCACTAACCAACTCCTACAATGAGCAGTTCTTC.

The chain joins TRBV28 to TRBJ1-4; 9 nucleotides match TRBD1. V shed 5 bases and J 8 bases; nucleotides not matched to a gene: 9. This CDR3 region has 15 residues. Germline CDR1 is MDHEN and CDR2 is SYDVKM. The CDR3 bases are TGTGCCAGCAGTACCCCCGGGACAGGGAGGGAAAAACTGTTTTTT. Residues: CASSTPGTGREKLFF. Using reference TRBV28 and TRBJ1-4 for the parts outside the CDR3, the full variable domain is DVKVTQSSRYLVKRTGEKVFLECVQDMDHENMFWYRQDPGLGLRLIYFSYDVKMKEKGDIPEGYSVSREKKERFSLILESASTNQTSMYLCASSTPGTGREKLFFGSGTQLSVL.

As DNA, the CDR3 is TGTGCCAGCAGTTTAAAGGGGTTCCGCTTGTATTCCTACACCTTC. Translated: CASSLKGFRLYSYTF. The chain has TRBV28 and TRBJ1-2; possibly TRBD1 for D (5 bases). Germline V lookup: CDR1 MDHEN, CDR2 SYDVKM. V dropped 2 bases and J dropped 10 bases, with 20 bases sitting between them. The CDR3 totals 15 residues.